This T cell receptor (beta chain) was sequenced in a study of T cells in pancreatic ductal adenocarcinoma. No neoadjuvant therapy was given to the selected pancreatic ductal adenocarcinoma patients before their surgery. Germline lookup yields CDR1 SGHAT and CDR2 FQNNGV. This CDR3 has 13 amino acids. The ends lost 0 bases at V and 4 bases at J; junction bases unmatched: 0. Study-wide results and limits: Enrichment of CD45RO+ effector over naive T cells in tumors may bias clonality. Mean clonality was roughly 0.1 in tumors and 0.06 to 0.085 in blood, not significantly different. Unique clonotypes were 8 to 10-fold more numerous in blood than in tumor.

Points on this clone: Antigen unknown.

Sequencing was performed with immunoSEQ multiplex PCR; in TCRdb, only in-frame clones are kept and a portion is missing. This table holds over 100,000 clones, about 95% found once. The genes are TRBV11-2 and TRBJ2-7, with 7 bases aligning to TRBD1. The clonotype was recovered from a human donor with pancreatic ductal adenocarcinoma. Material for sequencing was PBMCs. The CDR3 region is CASSLDRGYEQYF. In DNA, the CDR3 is TGTGCCAGCAGCTTAGACAGGGGGTACGAGCAGTACTTC. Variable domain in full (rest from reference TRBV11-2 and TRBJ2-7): EAGVAQSPRYKIIEKRQSVAFWCNPISGHATLYWYQQILGQGPKLLIQFQNNGVVDDSQLPKDRFSAERLKGVDSTLKIQPAKLEDSAVYLCASSLDRGYEQYFGPGTRLTVT.